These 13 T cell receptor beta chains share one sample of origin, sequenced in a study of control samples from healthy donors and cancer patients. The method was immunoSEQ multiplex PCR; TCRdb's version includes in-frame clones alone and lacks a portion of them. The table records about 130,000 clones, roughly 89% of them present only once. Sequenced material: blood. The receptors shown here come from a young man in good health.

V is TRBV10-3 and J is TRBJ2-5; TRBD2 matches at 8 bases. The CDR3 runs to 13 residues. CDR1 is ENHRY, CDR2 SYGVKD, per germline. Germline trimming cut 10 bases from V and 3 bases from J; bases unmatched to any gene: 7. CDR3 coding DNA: TGTGCCACGAACACGGGGGGGGAAGAGACCCAGTACTTC. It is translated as CATNTGGEETQYF.

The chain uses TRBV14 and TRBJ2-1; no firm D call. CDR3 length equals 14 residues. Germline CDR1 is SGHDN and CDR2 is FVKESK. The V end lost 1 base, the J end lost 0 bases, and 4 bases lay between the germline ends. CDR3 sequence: CASSQVSSYNEQFF. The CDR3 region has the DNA TGTGCCAGCAGCCAAGTAAGCTCCTACAATGAGCAGTTCTTC.

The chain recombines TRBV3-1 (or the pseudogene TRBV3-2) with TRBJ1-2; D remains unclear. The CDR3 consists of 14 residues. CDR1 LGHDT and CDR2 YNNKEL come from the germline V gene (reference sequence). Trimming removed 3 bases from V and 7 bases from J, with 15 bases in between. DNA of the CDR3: TGTGCCAGCAGCCAGGGGAGGTGGGGTAGTGGCTACACCTTC. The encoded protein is CASSQGRWGSGYTF.

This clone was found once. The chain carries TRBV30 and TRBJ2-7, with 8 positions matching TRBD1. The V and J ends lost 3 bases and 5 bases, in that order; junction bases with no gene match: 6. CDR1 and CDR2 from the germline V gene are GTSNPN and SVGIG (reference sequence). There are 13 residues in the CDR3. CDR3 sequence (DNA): TGTGCCTGGAGGAGACAGGGGTTCAACGAGCAGTACTTC. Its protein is CAWRRQGFNEQYF. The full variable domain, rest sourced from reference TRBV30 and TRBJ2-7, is SQTIHQWPATLVQPVGSPLSLECTVEGTSNPNLYWYRQAAGRGLQLLFYSVGIGQISSEVPQNLSASRPQDRQFILSSKKLLLSDSGFYLCAWRRQGFNEQYFGPGTRLTVT.

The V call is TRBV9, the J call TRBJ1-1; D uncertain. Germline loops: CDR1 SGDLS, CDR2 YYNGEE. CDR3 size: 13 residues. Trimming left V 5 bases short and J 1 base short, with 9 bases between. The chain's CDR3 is CASSGEGNTEAFF. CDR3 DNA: TGTGCCAGCAGTGGGGAGGGGAACACTGAAGCTTTCTTT.

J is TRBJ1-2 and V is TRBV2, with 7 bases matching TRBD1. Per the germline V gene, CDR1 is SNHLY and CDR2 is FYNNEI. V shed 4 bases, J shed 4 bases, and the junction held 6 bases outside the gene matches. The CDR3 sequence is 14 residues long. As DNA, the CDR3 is TGTGCCAGCAGTGTACAGGGGCGAGTCTATGGCTACACCTTC. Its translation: CASSVQGRVYGYTF.

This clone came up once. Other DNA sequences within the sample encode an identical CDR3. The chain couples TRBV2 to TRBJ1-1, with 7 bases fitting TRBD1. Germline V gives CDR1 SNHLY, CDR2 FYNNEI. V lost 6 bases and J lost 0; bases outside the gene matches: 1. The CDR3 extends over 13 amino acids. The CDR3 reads CASRGQVNTEAFF. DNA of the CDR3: TGTGCCAGCAGAGGACAGGTGAACACTGAAGCTTTCTTT.

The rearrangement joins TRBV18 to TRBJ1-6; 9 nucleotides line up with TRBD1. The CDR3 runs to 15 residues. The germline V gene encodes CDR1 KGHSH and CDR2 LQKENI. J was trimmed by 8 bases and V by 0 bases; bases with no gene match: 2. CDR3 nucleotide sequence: TGTGCCAGCTCACCACCGGGACAGGGTTATTCACCCCTCCACTTT. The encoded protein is CASSPPGQGYSPLHF.

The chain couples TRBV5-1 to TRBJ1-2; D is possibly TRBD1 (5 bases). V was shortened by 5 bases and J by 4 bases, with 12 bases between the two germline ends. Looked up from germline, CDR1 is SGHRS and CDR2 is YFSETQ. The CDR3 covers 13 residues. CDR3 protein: CASRSFGAYGYTF. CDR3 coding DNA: TGCGCCAGCAGATCTTTCGGGGCCTATGGCTACACCTTC.

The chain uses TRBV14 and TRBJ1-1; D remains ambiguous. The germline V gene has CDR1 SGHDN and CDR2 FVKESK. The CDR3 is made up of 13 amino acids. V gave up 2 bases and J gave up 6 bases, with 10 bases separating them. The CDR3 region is CASSQFLNSEAFF. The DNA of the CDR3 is TGTGCCAGCAGCCAATTTTTGAATTCTGAAGCTTTCTTT.

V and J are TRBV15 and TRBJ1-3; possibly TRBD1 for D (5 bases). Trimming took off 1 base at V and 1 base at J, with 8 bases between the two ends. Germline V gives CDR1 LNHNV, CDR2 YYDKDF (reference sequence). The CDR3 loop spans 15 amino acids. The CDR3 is CATSRGQGSGNTIYF. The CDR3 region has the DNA TGTGCCACCAGCAGAGGCCAGGGATCTGGAAACACCATATATTTT.

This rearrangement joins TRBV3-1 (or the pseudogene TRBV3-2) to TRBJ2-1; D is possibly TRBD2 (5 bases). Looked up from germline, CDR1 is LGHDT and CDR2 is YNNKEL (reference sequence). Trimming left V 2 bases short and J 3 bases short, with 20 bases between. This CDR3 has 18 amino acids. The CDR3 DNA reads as TGTGCCAGCAGCCAACAACCCCCGGGGAAGGTCTTCTACAATGAGCAGTTCTTC. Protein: CASSQQPPGKVFYNEQFF.

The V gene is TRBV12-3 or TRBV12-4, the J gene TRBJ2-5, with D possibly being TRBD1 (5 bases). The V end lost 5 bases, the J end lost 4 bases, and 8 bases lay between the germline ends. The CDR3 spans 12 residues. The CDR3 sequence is CASSGAGETQYF. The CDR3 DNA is TGTGCCAGCAGTGGGGCCGGAGAGACCCAGTACTTC.